Listed below are T cell receptor beta chains from one sample, sequenced in a study of blood T cell repertoires in COVID-19. The repertoire was sequenced with immunoSEQ multiplex PCR; TCRdb's copy has only in-frame clones and lacks some. This sample has 210,000 or so clones, with about 90% found just once. The sequencing sample was made of PBMCs or T cells enriched from blood (not recorded which). Receptors were obtained from a man aged 25-40 years who had recovered from COVID-19. The CDR3 runs from the conserved cysteine through the conserved F or W. A D gene is named only where the DNA matches it firmly. Expanded clones get a size class; other rows say once, few or many, or leave the size out.

cdr3_length,v_call,j_call,clone_size,d_call,cdr3_nt,cdr3_aa
15,TRBV7-6,TRBJ2-3,-,TRBD2,TGTGCCAGCAGCGGCAGAATCGGGGGGGCAGATACGCAGTATTTT,CASSGRIGGADTQYF
15,TRBV5-4,TRBJ1-2,few,TRBD1,TGTGCCAGCAGCTCCGCCGGGACAGGGAACGTTGGCTACACCTTC,CASSSAGTGNVGYTF
15,TRBV9,TRBJ1-1,-,-,TGTGCCAGCAGCTCCACGTGGGGGGGAGGAACTGAAGCTTTCTTT,CASSSTWGGGTEAFF
15,TRBV6-5,TRBJ2-1,-,TRBD1,TGTGCCAGCAGTACCAGACAGGGCGTATACAATGAGCAGTTCTTC,CASSTRQGVYNEQFF
16,TRBV5-1,TRBJ2-3,-,TRBD2,TGCGCCAGCACCGGGACTAGCGGGACCCTGACTGATACGCAGTATTTT,CASTGTSGTLTDTQYF
14,TRBV15,TRBJ1-5,-,-,TGTGCCACCAGCAGAGAGAGACACGATCAGCCCCAGCATTTT,CATSRERHDQPQHF
15,TRBV7-8,TRBJ2-5,-,TRBD2,TGTGCCAGCAGCTCGGTCCTAGCGGGACAAGAGACCCAGTACTTC,CASSSVLAGQETQYF
18,TRBV9,TRBJ1-5,-,-,TGTGCCAGCAGCGTAGCTCAGAGGACACCTAATAGCAATCAGCCCCAGCATTTT,CASSVAQRTPNSNQPQHF
13,TRBV27,TRBJ2-5,-,-,TGTGCCAGCAGTCACAGGGACGGCAAGAACCAGTACTTC,CASSHRDGKNQYF
16,TRBV6-6,TRBJ2-7,-,-,TGTGCCAGCACCATCAGCCCTGGGGGGGGCCTCGGCGAGCAGTACTTC,CASTISPGGGLGEQYF
15,TRBV27,TRBJ1-1,-,-,TGTGCCAGCAGCTTGTGGGAGGGATCTAGAACTGAAGCTTTCTTT,CASSLWEGSRTEAFF
17,TRBV28,TRBJ1-2,-,-,TGTGCCAGCAGCTCGGCCGGCAGGGGTGGCCTCAACTATGGCTACACCTTC,CASSSAGRGGLNYGYTF
12,TRBV12-3/TRBV12-4,TRBJ1-2,few,-,TGTGCCAGCAGTTTAGCGCTTAGTGGCTACACCTTC,CASSLALSGYTF
13,TRBV12-3/TRBV12-4,TRBJ1-5,-,TRBD1,TGTGCCAGCAGGCCAGGGGGGAATCAGCCCCAGCATTTT,CASRPGGNQPQHF
16,TRBV7-8,TRBJ2-1,-,TRBD2,TGTGCCAGCAGCTCTCTCATAGCGGGAGTGGGGAATGAGCAGTTCTTC,CASSSLIAGVGNEQFF
15,TRBV15,TRBJ1-5,-,TRBD1,TGTGCCACCAGCAGTACCAGGGGGCTAAATCAGCCCCAGCATTTT,CATSSTRGLNQPQHF
16,TRBV10-3,TRBJ2-1,-,TRBD2,TGTGCCATCAGTACCCCGGGACTAGCAGGTGGAGGTGAGCAGTTCTTC,CAISTPGLAGGGEQFF
13,TRBV2,TRBJ2-1,-,TRBD1,TGTGCCAGCGGACAGGGGGTTAGATATGAGCAGTTCTTC,CASGQGVRYEQFF
16,TRBV11-2,TRBJ2-1,-,TRBD2,TGTGCCAGCAGCTACCCCGGACTAGCGGGGGAGTATGAGCAGTTCTTC,CASSYPGLAGEYEQFF
14,TRBV5-4,TRBJ1-1,-,TRBD1,TGTGCCAGCAGCGAGGGACAGCGGAACACTGAAGCTTTCTTT,CASSEGQRNTEAFF
15,TRBV24-1,TRBJ1-6,-,TRBD1,TGTGCCACCAGTGACCTGGACAGGGGGCGGTCACCCCTCCACTTT,CATSDLDRGRSPLHF
14,TRBV29-1,TRBJ1-5,-,TRBD1,TGCAGCGTAGGACAGGCGGGGAACAATCAGCCCCAGCATTTT,CSVGQAGNNQPQHF
14,TRBV27,TRBJ2-3,-,TRBD2,TGTGCCAGCAGTTTGCGGGGGTCTCGCGATACGCAGTATTTT,CASSLRGSRDTQYF
12,TRBV12-3/TRBV12-4,TRBJ1-2,few,-,TGTGCCAGCAGTTTACCTGGAGGAGGCTACACCTTC,CASSLPGGGYTF
14,TRBV29-1,TRBJ1-1,-,TRBD1,TGCAGCGTGTCCCGACAGGGAGGATACACTGAAGCTTTCTTT,CSVSRQGGYTEAFF
15,TRBV27,TRBJ2-2,-,TRBD1,TGTGCCAGCAGTTTAGAGCAGGGGGCTAGGGGGGAGCTGTTTTTT,CASSLEQGARGELFF
18,TRBV4-1,TRBJ1-1,-,TRBD1,TGCGCCAGCAGAAGCCCGGGACAGGGTATTCAGGGCGTCACTGAAGCTTTCTTT,CASRSPGQGIQGVTEAFF
15,TRBV7-9,TRBJ1-2,once,-,TGTGCCAGCAGCCGCCCGTCGGTCGGGAACTATGGCTACACCTTC,CASSRPSVGNYGYTF
13,TRBV7-2,TRBJ2-7,-,TRBD2,TGTGCCAGCAGCTTACGGGAGGACGCCGAGCAGTACTTC,CASSLREDAEQYF
14,TRBV5-6,TRBJ1-2,-,TRBD1,TGTGCCAGCAGCCTACAGGGGACAAACTATGGCTACACCTTC,CASSLQGTNYGYTF
12,TRBV3-1/TRBV3-2,TRBJ2-1,few,-,TGTGCCAGCAGCCATCTCCGCAATGAGCAGTTCTTC,CASSHLRNEQFF
15,TRBV28,TRBJ1-6,-,TRBD1,TGTGCCAGCAGTTTCCTGGACAGGGGAGATTCACCCCTCCACTTT,CASSFLDRGDSPLHF
13,TRBV7-8,TRBJ2-7,many,-,TGTGCCAGCAGCCACGCGAGCTCCTACGAGCAGTACTTC,CASSHASSYEQYF
12,TRBV7-2,TRBJ2-3,-,-,TGTGCCAGCAGCTTTTACACAGATACGCAGTATTTT,CASSFYTDTQYF
14,TRBV19,TRBJ1-1,once,-,TGTGCCAGTAGTACAATTGACACGAACACTGAAGCTTTCTTT,CASSTIDTNTEAFF
16,TRBV3-1/TRBV3-2,TRBJ1-2,-,-,TGTGCCAGCAGCCAAGTCCACACAAAAGCTAACTATGGCTACACCTTC,CASSQVHTKANYGYTF
14,TRBV5-4,TRBJ1-2,few,-,TGTGCCAGCAGCCCCCCCAACTCTAACTATGGCTACACCTTC,CASSPPNSNYGYTF
14,TRBV7-8,TRBJ1-3,-,-,TGTGCCAGCAGCCCCATTTCCTCTGGAAACACCATATATTTT,CASSPISSGNTIYF
14,TRBV19,TRBJ1-5,-,-,TGTGCCAGCGCGGGAGGCAGCAGCAATCAGCCCCAGCATTTT,CASAGGSSNQPQHF
14,TRBV28,TRBJ1-2,-,-,TGTGCCAGCAGTTTATCAGGGATCGGTTATGGCTACACCTTC,CASSLSGIGYGYTF
14,TRBV5-1,TRBJ1-1,-,-,TGCGCCAGCAGCTTGGCTGGGGGGGGCACTGAAGCTTTCTTT,CASSLAGGGTEAFF
14,TRBV19,TRBJ1-2,-,-,TGTGCCAGTATCCCCACAGACAGTTCCTATGGCTACACCTTC,CASIPTDSSYGYTF
12,TRBV18,TRBJ1-1,-,-,TGTGCCAGCTCATTCGGGGGCACTGAAGCTTTCTTT,CASSFGGTEAFF
14,TRBV15,TRBJ1-5,-,-,TGTGCCACCAGCCCGGGGGTCAAGAATCAGCCCCAGCATTTT,CATSPGVKNQPQHF
15,TRBV9,TRBJ2-5,-,-,TGTGCCAGCAGTCTCGACAGGGGAGGGGGAGAGACCCAGTACTTC,CASSLDRGGGETQYF
12,TRBV6-4,TRBJ2-5,-,-,TGTGCCAGCTCCCGGTCGGGAGAGACCCAGTACTTC,CASSRSGETQYF
14,TRBV19,TRBJ1-2,many,-,TGTGCCAGTTTAGCAGGGCCAGGGGTCTATGGCTACACCTTC,CASLAGPGVYGYTF
13,TRBV10-3,TRBJ1-4,-,-,TGTGCCATCAGTGAGTCTAACGGGGAAAAACTGTTTTTT,CAISESNGEKLFF
13,TRBV6-6,TRBJ2-1,-,-,TGTGCCAGCAGTTACTCAGGAGCTGGTGAGCAGTTCTTC,CASSYSGAGEQFF
15,TRBV7-8,TRBJ2-2,-,TRBD1,TGTGCCAGCAGCCTAGGGACAGTGAACACCGGGGAGCTGTTTTTT,CASSLGTVNTGELFF
16,TRBV2,TRBJ2-4,few,TRBD1,TGTGCCAGCAGCACCCAAGGGGGGACAGGGGAGGGCATTCAGTACTTC,CASSTQGGTGEGIQYF
16,TRBV7-2,TRBJ2-7,-,-,TGTGCCAGCAGCTTAGAAGGGGCAGTCCCCTCCTACGAGCAGTACTTC,CASSLEGAVPSYEQYF
16,TRBV29-1,TRBJ1-4,-,-,TGCAGCGTTGAAGGAATGGCCGTCCGGGGGGGGGAAAAACTGTTTTTT,CSVEGMAVRGGEKLFF
14,TRBV27,TRBJ1-4,-,TRBD1,TGTGCCAGCAGTCCCCAGGGGGCTAGGGAAAAACTGTTTTTT,CASSPQGAREKLFF
13,TRBV24-1,TRBJ1-2,-,-,TGTGCCACCAGTGATGACAGTACCTATGGCTACACCTTC,CATSDDSTYGYTF
11,TRBV11-2,TRBJ2-1,-,-,TGTGCCAGCAGCTTAGGGGTCGCACAGGTCTTC,CASSLGVAQVF
17,TRBV6-2/TRBV6-3,TRBJ1-6,-,-,TGTGCCAGCAGTTATCGTTTAGGGGGGGCTGAGGATTCACCCCTCCACTTT,CASSYRLGGAEDSPLHF
15,TRBV28,TRBJ2-3,-,TRBD2,TGTGCCAGCAGTCTGACTAGCGGACGCACAGATACGCAGTATTTT,CASSLTSGRTDTQYF